The text below deals with one T cell receptor beta chain. The data were obtained in a study of blood T cell repertoires in COVID-19. Study in general: PBMCs, B-cell-depleted T cells, or T cells were the source of the cDNA or gDNA that made up the material.

V lost 0 bases and J lost 2, with 8 bases in between. CDR3 length: 14 amino acids. The germline V gene has CDR1 MNHEY and CDR2 SVGAGI. Authors' analysis steps: Estimation of nucleated cell counts was performed using reference gene primer amplification. Data came from immunoSEQ multiplex PCR; TCRdb stores just in-frame clones and leaves some out. The V and J calls and clone size were taken over from that table, and D and trimming were inferred from the DNA. Of over 55,000 clones listed, around four fifths are singletons. The specimen was peripheral blood. The chain combines TRBV6-5 with TRBJ2-7; D perhaps matches TRBD2 (5 bases). The origin of this receptor is a human donor in a cohort sampled during active COVID-19. The DNA of the CDR3 is TGTGCCAGCAGTTACTCCCTCGGGACCTACGAGCAGTACTTC. Encoded protein: CASSYSLGTYEQYF.